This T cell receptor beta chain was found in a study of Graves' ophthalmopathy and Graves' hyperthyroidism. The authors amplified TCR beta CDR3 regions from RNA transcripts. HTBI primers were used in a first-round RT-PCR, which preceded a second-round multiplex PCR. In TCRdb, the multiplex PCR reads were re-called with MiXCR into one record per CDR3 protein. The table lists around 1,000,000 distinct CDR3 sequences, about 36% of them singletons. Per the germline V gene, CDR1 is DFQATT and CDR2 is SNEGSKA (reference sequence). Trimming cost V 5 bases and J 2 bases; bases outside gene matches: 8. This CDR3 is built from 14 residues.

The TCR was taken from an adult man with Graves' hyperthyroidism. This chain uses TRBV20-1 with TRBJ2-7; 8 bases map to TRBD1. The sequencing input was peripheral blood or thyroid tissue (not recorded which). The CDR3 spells CSAETGTGTYEQYF. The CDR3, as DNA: TGCAGTGCTGAAACCGGGACAGGCACCTACGAGCAGTACTTC.